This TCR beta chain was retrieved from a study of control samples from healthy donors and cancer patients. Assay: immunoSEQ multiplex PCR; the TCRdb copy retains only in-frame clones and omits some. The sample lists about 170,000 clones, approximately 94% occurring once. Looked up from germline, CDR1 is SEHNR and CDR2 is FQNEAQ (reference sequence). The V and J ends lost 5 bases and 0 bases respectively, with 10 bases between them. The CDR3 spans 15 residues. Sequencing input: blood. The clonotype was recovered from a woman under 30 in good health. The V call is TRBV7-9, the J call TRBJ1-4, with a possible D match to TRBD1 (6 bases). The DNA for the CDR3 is TGTGCCAGCAGCACCCGGACAGCAACTAATGAAAAACTGTTTTTT. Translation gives CASSTRTATNEKLFF.